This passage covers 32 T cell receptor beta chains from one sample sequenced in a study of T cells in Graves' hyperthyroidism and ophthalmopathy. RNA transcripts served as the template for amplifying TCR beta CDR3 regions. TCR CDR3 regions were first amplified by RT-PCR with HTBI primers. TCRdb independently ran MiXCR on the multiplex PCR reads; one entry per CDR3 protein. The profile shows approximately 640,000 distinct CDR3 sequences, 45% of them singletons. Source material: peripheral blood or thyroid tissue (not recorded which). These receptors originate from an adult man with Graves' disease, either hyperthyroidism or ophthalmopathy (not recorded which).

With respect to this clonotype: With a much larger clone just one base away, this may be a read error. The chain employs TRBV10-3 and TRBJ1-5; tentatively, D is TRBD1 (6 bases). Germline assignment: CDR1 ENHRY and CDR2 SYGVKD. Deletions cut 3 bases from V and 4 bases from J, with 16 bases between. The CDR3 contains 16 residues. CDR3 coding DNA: TGTGCCATCAGTGAAAGGAGGAGGGGGAGAAATCAGCCCCAGCATTTT. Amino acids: CAISERRRGRNQPQHF.

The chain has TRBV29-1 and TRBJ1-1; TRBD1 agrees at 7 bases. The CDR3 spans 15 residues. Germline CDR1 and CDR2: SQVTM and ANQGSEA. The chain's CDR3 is CRGRDTGRLGQEAFF. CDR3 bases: TGCAGAGGCCGGGACACAGGTCGTTTGGGACAGGAAGCTTTCTTT.

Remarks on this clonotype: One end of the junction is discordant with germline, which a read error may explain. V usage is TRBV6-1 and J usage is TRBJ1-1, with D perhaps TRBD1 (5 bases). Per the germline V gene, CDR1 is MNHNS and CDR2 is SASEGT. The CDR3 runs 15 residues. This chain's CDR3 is CATSDAGTMNTEAFF. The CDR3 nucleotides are TGTGCCACCAGTGATGCGGGGACCATGAACACTGAAGCTTTCTTT.

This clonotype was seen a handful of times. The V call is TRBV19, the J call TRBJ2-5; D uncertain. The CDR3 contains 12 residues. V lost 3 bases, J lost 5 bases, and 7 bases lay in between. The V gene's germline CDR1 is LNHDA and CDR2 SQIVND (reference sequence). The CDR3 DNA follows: TGTGCCAGTAGTATGTCCGGGGAGACCCAGTACTTC. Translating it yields CASSMSGETQYF.

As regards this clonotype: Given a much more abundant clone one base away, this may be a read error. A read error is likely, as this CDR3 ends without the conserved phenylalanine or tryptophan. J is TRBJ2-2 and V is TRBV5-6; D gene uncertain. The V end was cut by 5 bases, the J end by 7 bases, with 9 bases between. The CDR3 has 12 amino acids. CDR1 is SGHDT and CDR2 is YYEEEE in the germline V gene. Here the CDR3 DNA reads TGTGCCAGCAGTGTCGCGGTCGGGGAGCTGTTTTCT. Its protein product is CASSVAVGELFS.

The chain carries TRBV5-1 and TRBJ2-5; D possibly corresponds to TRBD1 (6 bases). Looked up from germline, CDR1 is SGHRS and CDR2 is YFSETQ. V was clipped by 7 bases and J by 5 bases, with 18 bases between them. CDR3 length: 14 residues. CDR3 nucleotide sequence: TGCGCCAGCTTTACAGGGTCGAACGTGGAGACCCAGTACTTC. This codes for CASFTGSNVETQYF.

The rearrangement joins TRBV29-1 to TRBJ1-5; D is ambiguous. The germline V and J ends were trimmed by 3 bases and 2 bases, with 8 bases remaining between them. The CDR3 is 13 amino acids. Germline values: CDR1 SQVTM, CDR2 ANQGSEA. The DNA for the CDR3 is TGCAGCGTTGATCATGGAGGCAATCAGCCCCAGCATTTT. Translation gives CSVDHGGNQPQHF.

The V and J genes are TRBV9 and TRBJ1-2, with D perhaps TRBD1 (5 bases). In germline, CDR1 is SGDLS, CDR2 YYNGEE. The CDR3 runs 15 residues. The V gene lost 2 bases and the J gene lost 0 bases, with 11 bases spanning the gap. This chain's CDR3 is CASSVMRDPNYGYTF. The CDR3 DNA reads TGTGCCAGCAGCGTCATGAGGGACCCTAACTATGGCTACACCTTC.

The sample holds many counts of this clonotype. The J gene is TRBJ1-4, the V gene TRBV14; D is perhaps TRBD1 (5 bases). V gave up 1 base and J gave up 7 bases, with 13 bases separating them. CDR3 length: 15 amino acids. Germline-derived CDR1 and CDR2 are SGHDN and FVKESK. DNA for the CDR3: TGTGCCAGCAGCCAAGGTGTGGCAGGGCGTGAAAAACTGTTTTTT. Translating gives CASSQGVAGREKLFF.

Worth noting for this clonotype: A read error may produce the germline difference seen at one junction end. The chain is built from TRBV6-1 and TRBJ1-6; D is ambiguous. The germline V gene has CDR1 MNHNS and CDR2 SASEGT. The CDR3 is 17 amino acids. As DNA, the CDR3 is TGTGCCAGCAGTAAAGCGCAGGATAGCTCCTATAATTCACCCCTCCACTTT. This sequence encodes CASSKAQDSSYNSPLHF.

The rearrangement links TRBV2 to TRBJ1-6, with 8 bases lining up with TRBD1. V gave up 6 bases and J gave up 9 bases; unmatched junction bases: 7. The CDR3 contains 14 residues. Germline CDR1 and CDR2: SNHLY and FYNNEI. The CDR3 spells CASRAGGIGSPLHF. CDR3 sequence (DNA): TGTGCCAGCAGGGCAGGGGGCATTGGTTCACCCCTCCACTTT.

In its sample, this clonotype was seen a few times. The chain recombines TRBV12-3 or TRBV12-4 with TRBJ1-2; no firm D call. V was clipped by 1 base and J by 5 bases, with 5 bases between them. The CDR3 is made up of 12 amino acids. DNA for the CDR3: TGTGCCAGCAGTTTAGAGAGATATGGCTACACCTTC. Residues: CASSLERYGYTF.

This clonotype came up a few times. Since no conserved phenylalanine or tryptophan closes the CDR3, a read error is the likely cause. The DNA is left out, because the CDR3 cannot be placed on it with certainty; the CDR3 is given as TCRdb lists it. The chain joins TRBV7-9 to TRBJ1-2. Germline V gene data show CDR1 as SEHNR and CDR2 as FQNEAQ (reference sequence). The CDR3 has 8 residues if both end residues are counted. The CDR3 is CASSLTDH.

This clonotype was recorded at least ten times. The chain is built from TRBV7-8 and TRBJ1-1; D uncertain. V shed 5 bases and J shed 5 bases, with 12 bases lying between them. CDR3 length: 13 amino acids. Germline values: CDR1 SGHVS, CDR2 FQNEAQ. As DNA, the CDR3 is TGTGCCAGCAGCCCCAACCCCGTGACTGAAGCTTTCTTT. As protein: CASSPNPVTEAFF.

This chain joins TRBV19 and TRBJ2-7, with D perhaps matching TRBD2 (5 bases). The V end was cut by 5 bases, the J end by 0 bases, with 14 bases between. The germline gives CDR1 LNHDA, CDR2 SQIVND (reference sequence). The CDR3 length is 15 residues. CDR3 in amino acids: CASSSMLGSSYEQYF. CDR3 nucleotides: TGTGCCAGTAGTTCGATGCTGGGGAGCTCCTACGAGCAGTACTTC.

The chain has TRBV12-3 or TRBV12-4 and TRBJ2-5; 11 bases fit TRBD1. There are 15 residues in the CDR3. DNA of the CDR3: TGTGCTAGTGGTTTGGGGGACAGGGGGGTCGAGACCCAGTACTTC. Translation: CASGLGDRGVETQYF.

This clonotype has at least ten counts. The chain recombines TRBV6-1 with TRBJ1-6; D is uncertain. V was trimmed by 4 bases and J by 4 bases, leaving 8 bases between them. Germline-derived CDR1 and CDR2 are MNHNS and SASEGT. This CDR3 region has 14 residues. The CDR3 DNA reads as TGTGCCAGCAGTGTCGGACCGTATAATTCACCCCTCCACTTT. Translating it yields CASSVGPYNSPLHF.

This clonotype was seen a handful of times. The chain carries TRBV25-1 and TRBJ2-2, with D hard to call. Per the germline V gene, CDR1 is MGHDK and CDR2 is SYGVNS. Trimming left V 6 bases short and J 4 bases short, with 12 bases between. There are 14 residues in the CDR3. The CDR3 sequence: CASRGGSSTGELFF. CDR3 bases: TGTGCCAGCAGGGGTGGGTCCAGCACCGGGGAGCTGTTTTTT.

The CDR3 DNA reads as TGCGCCAGCAGCCCTTCCGGGACCATGGGCTACGAGCAGTACTTC. It is translated as CASSPSGTMGYEQYF. This chain connects TRBV10-1 to TRBJ2-7; the D call may be TRBD1 or TRBD2 (5 bases each). Trimming shortened V by 6 bases and J by 3 bases, and 18 bases separated the two germline ends. The germline CDR1 and CDR2 sequences are WNHNN and SYGVQD (reference sequence). This CDR3 region has 15 residues.

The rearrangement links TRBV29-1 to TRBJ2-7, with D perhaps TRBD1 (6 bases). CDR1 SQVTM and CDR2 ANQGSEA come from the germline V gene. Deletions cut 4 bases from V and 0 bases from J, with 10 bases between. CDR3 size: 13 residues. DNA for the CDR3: TGCAGCGTTGCCAGGGGATTCTCCTACGAGCAGTACTTC. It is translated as CSVARGFSYEQYF.

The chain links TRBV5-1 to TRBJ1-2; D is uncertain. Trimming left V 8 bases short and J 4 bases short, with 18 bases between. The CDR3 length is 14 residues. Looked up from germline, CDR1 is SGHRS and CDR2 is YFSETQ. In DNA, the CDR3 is TGCGCCAGTAGATTAGGACTGACCGTCTATGGCTACACCTTC. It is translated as CASRLGLTVYGYTF.

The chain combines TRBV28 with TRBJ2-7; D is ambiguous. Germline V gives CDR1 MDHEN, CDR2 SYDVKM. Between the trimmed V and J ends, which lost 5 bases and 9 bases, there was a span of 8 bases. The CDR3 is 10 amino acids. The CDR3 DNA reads TGTGCCAGCAGTGGTGTCGGGCAGTACTTC. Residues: CASSGVGQYF.

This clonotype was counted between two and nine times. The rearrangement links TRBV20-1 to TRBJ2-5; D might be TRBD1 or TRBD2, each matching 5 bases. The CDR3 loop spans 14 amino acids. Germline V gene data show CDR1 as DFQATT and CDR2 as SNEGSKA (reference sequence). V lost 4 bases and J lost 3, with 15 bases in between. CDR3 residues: CSAIRGADKETQYF. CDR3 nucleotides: TGCAGTGCTATCCGGGGAGCGGACAAAGAGACCCAGTACTTC.

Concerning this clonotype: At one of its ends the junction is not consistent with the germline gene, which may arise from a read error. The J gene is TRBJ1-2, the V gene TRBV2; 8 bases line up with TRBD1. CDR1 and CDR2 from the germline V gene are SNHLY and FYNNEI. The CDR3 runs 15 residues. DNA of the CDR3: TGTGCCAGCAGTGAACCCGGGACAGGCGGATATGACTACACCTTC. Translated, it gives CASSEPGTGGYDYTF.

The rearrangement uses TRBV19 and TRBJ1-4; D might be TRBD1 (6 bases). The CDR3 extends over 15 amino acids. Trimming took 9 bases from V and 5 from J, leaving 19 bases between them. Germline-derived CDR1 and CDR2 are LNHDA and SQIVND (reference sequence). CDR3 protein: CASTHTAGANEKLFF. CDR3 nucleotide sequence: TGTGCCAGCACCCATACGGCAGGGGCAAATGAAAAACTGTTTTTT.

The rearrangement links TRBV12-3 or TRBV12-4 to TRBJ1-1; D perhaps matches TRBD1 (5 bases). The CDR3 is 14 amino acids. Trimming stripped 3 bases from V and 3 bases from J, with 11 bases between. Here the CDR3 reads CASSLSSGHTEAFF. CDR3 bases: TGTGCCAGCAGTTTGAGTTCAGGGCACACTGAAGCTTTCTTT.

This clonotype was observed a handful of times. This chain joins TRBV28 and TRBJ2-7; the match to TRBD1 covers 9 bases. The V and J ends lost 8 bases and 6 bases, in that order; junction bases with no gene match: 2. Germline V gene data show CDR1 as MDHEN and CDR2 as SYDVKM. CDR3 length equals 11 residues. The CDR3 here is CASGDRAEQYF. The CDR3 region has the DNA TGTGCCAGCGGGGACAGGGCCGAGCAGTACTTC.

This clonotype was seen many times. CDR3 sequence reads: CATSDPMTGSQPQHF. DNA for the CDR3: TGTGCCACCAGTGACCCGATGACAGGGAGCCAGCCCCAGCATTTT. This chain uses TRBV24-1 with TRBJ1-5, with 7 bases identical to TRBD1. Unmatched junction bases numbered 9, after V lost 4 bases and J lost 7 bases. Germline CDR1 and CDR2: KGHDR and SFDVKD. This CDR3 has 15 residues.

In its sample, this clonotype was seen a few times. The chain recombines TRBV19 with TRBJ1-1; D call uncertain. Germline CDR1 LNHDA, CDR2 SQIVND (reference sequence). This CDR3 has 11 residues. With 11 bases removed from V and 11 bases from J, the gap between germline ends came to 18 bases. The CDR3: CAWSAGGRAFF. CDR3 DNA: TGTGCCTGGAGTGCAGGAGGCAGGGCTTTCTTT. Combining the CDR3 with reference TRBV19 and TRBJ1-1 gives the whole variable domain DGGITQSPKYLFRKEGQNVTLSCEQNLNHDAMYWYRQDPGQGLRLIYYSQIVNDFQKGDIAEGYSVSREKKESFPLTVTSAQKNPTAFYLCAWSAGGRAFFGQGTRLTVV.

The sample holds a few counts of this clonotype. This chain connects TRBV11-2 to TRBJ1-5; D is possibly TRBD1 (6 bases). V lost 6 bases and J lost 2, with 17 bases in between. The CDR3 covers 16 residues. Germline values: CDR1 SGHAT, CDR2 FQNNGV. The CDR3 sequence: CASRPRGGIGNQPQHF. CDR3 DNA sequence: TGTGCCAGCAGGCCCAGGGGAGGCATAGGCAATCAGCCCCAGCATTTT.

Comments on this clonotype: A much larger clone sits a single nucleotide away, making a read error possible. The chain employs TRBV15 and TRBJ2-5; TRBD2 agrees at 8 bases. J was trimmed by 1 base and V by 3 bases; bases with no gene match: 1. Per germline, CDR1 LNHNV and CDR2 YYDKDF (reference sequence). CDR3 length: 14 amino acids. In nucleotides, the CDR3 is TGTGCCACCAGCAGCCGGGGGGGCCAAGAGACCCAGTACTTC. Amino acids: CATSSRGGQETQYF.

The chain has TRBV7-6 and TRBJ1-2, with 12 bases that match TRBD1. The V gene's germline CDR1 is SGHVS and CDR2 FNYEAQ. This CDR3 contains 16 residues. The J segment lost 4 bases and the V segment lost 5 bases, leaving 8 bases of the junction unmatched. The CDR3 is CASSPGTGGAGYGYTF. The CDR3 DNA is TGTGCCAGCAGCCCCGGGACAGGGGGCGCTGGCTATGGCTACACCTTC.